This T cell receptor beta chain was sequenced during a study of T-cell reconstitution after alpha-beta-depleted transplantation in children. It was with unique molecular identifiers that the TCRbeta library was prepared. TCRdb independently ran MiXCR on the PCR reads; one entry per CDR3 protein. This table holds more than 300,000 distinct CDR3 sequences, about 17% found once. At least ten counts were recorded for this clonotype. Germline trimming cut 4 bases from V and 4 bases from J; bases unmatched to any gene: 10. The germline V gene has CDR1 MNHEY and CDR2 SVGEGT. The CDR3 has 16 amino acids. The J gene is TRBJ2-1, the V gene TRBV6-2 or TRBV6-3, with TRBD2 matching over 7 bases. The sample here was PBMCs, mostly from graft donor cells, taken 360 days after TCRalphabeta/CD19-depleted stem cell transplant. The TCR originated in a male patient between 2 and 15 years old who had a stem cell transplant for acute lymphoblastic leukemia, so the T cells may come from the graft donor. CDR3 loop: CASSSPGRESYNEQFF. The CDR3 DNA is TGTGCCAGCAGTTCCCCGGGGCGGGAGTCTTACAATGAGCAGTTCTTC.